This record looks at one TCR beta chain sequence and its context. The antigen is unknown. In the PCR, 60 Vbeta and 13 Jbeta primers were used. Repertoires were generated with immunoSEQ multiplex PCR, while TCRdb's copy carries only in-frame clones and drops some. The sample includes fewer than 150,000 clones, roughly 77% seen only once; the top ten take 1.5% to 2%. These data originate in a study of cytomegalovirus exposure and HLA in healthy donors. Findings and limits, study-wide: For most TCR beta V segments, an earlier analysis put the productive rate at about 90% or about 30% of the time. Across donors, presence/absence analyses took sequencing depth to be roughly uniform. The authors enumerated under 200 TCR beta chains as linked to cytomegalovirus.

The V gene's germline CDR1 is SGHRS and CDR2 YFSETQ. J gave up 6 bases and V 2 bases, and 10 bases lay outside the gene matches. There are 15 residues in the CDR3. The source material was PBMCs. The receptor's source is a woman between 25 and 40 years old in good health and CMV-seronegative. The chain employs TRBV5-1 and TRBJ2-7; 8 nucleotides align to TRBD1. The CDR3, as DNA: TGCGCCAGCAGCTTAGGTGGGACAGGTTCGTTCGAGCAGTACTTC. It translates to CASSLGGTGSFEQYF.